The 17 T cell receptor beta chains below come from one sample, sequenced in a study of T cells in Graves' hyperthyroidism and ophthalmopathy. TCR beta CDR3 sequences were amplified from RNA transcripts. When the TCR CDR3 underwent first-round RT-PCR, the HTBI primer set was used. TCRdb re-derived calls from the multiplex PCR reads in MiXCR, one entry per CDR3 protein. The sample has under 450,000 distinct CDR3 sequences; 15% to 17% are singletons. Sequencing input: blood. These receptors were collected from a woman between 18 and 29 years old with Graves' hyperthyroidism.

This clonotype appeared a few times. Just one base apart from a much larger clone, this may be a read error. The chain carries TRBV28 and TRBJ2-2; tentative D call: TRBD1 (5 bases). This CDR3 contains 14 residues. Trimming shortened V by 3 bases and J by 3 bases, and 8 bases separated the two germline ends. Germline V gene sequence: CDR1 MDHEN, CDR2 SYDVKM. Here the CDR3 DNA reads TGTGCCAGCAGTTTTCGACAGTACACCGGGGAGCTGTTTTTT. This sequence encodes CASSFRQYTGELFF.

The sample holds a few counts of this clonotype. The rearrangement links TRBV7-9 to TRBJ1-2; D remains unclear. Deletions cut 5 bases from V and 0 bases from J, with 10 bases between. This CDR3 is 14 amino acids long. Per germline, CDR1 SEHNR and CDR2 FQNEAQ (reference sequence). The CDR3, as DNA: TGTGCCAGCAGCCCCGGGAAGGCTAACTATGGCTACACCTTC. Translation gives CASSPGKANYGYTF. Together with reference TRBV7-9 and TRBJ1-2, the CDR3 gives the full variable domain: DTGVSQNPRHKITKRGQNVTFRCDPISEHNRLYWYRQTLGQGPEFLTYFQNEAQLEKSRLLSDRFSAERPKGSFSTLEIQRTEQGDSAMYLCASSPGKANYGYTFGSGTRLTVV.

Of note for this clonotype: This sequence may be a read error, since a much larger clone differs from it by one base. The rearrangement joins TRBV4-3 to TRBJ1-2; D perhaps matches TRBD1 (6 bases). Germline CDR1 LGHNA, CDR2 YSLEER. This CDR3 spans 15 amino acids. CDR3 sequence (DNA): TGCACCAGCAGCCAAGGGGGGCAGGCCCAGGGATTCTACACCTTC. Translated, it gives CTSSQGGQAQGFYTF.

This clonotype turned up a few times. The rearrangement joins TRBV6-2 or TRBV6-3 to TRBJ2-1; no clear D gene. Trimming took off 6 bases at V and 2 bases at J, with 11 bases between the two ends. The CDR3 length is 14 residues. CDR1 and CDR2 (germline): MNHEY, SVGEGT. As DNA, the CDR3 is TGTGCCAGCAGACCGGCAATCGCCTACAATGAGCAGTTCTTC. As protein: CASRPAIAYNEQFF.

The chain joins TRBV20-1 to TRBJ2-2, with 7 bases that match TRBD2. V dropped 0 bases and J dropped 0; count of bases not matched to a gene: 10. The CDR3 has 18 amino acids. Germline loops: CDR1 DFQATT, CDR2 SNEGSKA (reference sequence). The CDR3 spells CSARDRRAGSANTGELFF. The CDR3 DNA sequence: TGCAGTGCTAGAGATCGTCGAGCGGGGTCCGCGAACACCGGGGAGCTGTTTTTT.

This clonotype was picked up many times. The chain links TRBV6-5 to TRBJ2-3, with D hard to call. V gave up 0 bases and J gave up 2 bases, with 6 bases separating them. The CDR3 consists of 14 residues. Germline V gene lookup returns CDR1 MNHEY and CDR2 SVGAGI. The DNA of the CDR3 is TGTGCCAGCAGTTACTCGCTTCTCACAGATACGCAGTATTTT. It codes for CASSYSLLTDTQYF.

The V call is TRBV10-3, the J call TRBJ1-2; TRBD1 matches at 7 bases. The CDR3 length is 13 residues. CDR1 and CDR2 from the germline V gene are ENHRY and SYGVKD. J gave up 5 bases and V 6 bases, and 6 bases lay outside the gene matches. Here the CDR3 reads CAIRDREWYGYTF. The CDR3 nucleotides are TGTGCCATCAGAGACAGGGAGTGGTATGGCTACACCTTC.

The rearrangement links TRBV7-9 to TRBJ2-7; D not resolved. The V end lost 5 bases, the J end lost 2 bases, and 19 bases lay between the germline ends. This CDR3 spans 16 amino acids. CDR1 and CDR2 (germline): SEHNR, FQNEAQ (reference sequence). CDR3 protein: CASSPRSVAPPYEQYF. CDR3 DNA sequence: TGTGCCAGCAGCCCCAGGTCGGTGGCGCCGCCCTACGAGCAGTACTTC.

The chain recombines TRBV20-1 with TRBJ1-3; D remains ambiguous. The V and J ends lost 1 base and 0 bases respectively, with 7 bases between them. Germline values: CDR1 DFQATT, CDR2 SNEGSKA (reference sequence). The CDR3 sequence is 14 residues long. Here the CDR3 DNA reads TGCAGTGCTAGAGCGGATAGCTCTGGAAACACCATATATTTT. Translation: CSARADSSGNTIYF.

This clonotype showed up many times. CDR3 residues: CASSSLPRLAATGELFF. The DNA for the CDR3 is TGTGCCAGCAGTTCCCTCCCCAGGCTAGCGGCCACCGGGGAGCTGTTTTTT. The chain joins TRBV6-1 to TRBJ2-2, with 7 bases aligning to TRBD2. The CDR3 covers 17 residues. V dropped 5 bases and J dropped 4; count of bases not matched to a gene: 13. Germline assignment: CDR1 MNHNS and CDR2 SASEGT.

V usage is TRBV15 and J usage is TRBJ2-5; D is undetermined. Per germline, CDR1 LNHNV and CDR2 YYDKDF (reference sequence). V was clipped by 0 bases and J by 4 bases, with 12 bases between them. The CDR3 is 15 amino acids. The CDR3 nucleotides are TGTGCCACCAGCAGAGATCAAACATCCCGAGAGACCCAGTACTTC. Translating it yields CATSRDQTSRETQYF.

J is TRBJ1-1 and V is TRBV4-1, with 8 bases aligning to TRBD1. The germline CDR1 and CDR2 sequences are MGHRA and YSYEKL. V was pared by 3 bases and J by 0 bases, with 3 bases of the junction left unmatched. This CDR3 is 15 amino acids long. The CDR3 protein is CASSQGQALNTEAFF. As DNA, the CDR3 is TGCGCCAGCAGCCAGGGACAGGCCTTGAACACTGAAGCTTTCTTT.

The sample holds many counts of this clonotype. This sequence joins TRBV20-1 and TRBJ2-1, with D possibly being TRBD1 (6 bases). The CDR3 contains 14 residues. Germline V gene lookup returns CDR1 DFQATT and CDR2 SNEGSKA (reference sequence). V was cut by 6 bases and J by 3 bases, with 15 bases left in between. The CDR3, as DNA: TGCAGTGCCAGTCAGGGGCCAGTCTACAATGAGCAGTTCTTC. Translating it yields CSASQGPVYNEQFF.

The chain is built from TRBV18 and TRBJ1-1; maybe TRBD1 (5 bases). CDR3 length: 15 residues. CDR1 and CDR2 from the germline V gene are KGHSH and LQKENI. V was clipped by 6 bases and J by 1 base, with 15 bases between them. CDR3 sequence: CASSPTGSRNTEAFF. The CDR3 DNA reads TGTGCCAGCTCGCCCACAGGTTCGAGGAACACTGAAGCTTTCTTT. The full variable domain, its missing parts supplied by reference TRBV18 and TRBJ1-1, is NAGVMQNPRHLVRRRGQEARLRCSPMKGHSHVYWYRQLPEEGLKFMVYLQKENIIDESGMPKERFSAEFPKEGPSILRIQQVVRGDSAAYFCASSPTGSRNTEAFFGQGTRLTVV.

The chain joins TRBV20-1 to TRBJ2-1, with TRBD2 matching 10 bases. Trimming took 6 bases from V and 8 from J; bases not matched to a gene: 10. Looked up from germline, CDR1 is DFQATT and CDR2 is SNEGSKA (reference sequence). The CDR3 covers 14 residues. The CDR3 nucleotides read TGCAGTGCAAACTTCGGACTAGCGGACTATGAGCAGTTCTTC. This gives the protein CSANFGLADYEQFF.

V usage is TRBV5-5 and J usage is TRBJ1-2; TRBD1 matches at 12 bases. The CDR3 runs 18 residues. Germline V CDR1 and CDR2: SGHKS, YYEKEE (reference sequence). V trimming: 0 bases; J trimming: 5 bases; junction bases outside the gene matches: 11. CDR3 in amino acids: CASSLEGQGAPGRYGYTF. In nucleotides, the CDR3 is TGTGCCAGCAGCTTGGAGGGACAGGGGGCTCCGGGGCGGTATGGCTACACCTTC.

The sample holds one count of this clonotype. An end of the junction does not agree with germline; a read error may underlie this. The chain links TRBV6-1 to TRBJ2-7, with 12 bases aligning to TRBD2. This CDR3 has 18 amino acids. The germline gives CDR1 MNHNS, CDR2 SASEGT. The CDR3 nucleotides read TGTGCCGGCAGTGATCAGGGACTAGCGGGTTCATACCGTCATGAGCAGTACTTC. This codes for CAGSDQGLAGSYRHEQYF.